This entry is about one T cell receptor (beta chain). TCRdb itself ran the 5' RACE reads through MiXCR, one entry per CDR3 protein. The sample carries 89,000 or so distinct CDR3 sequences, 13% recorded once. This entry belongs to a study of T-cell memory formation after mild COVID-19. The specimen sequenced was PBMCs or a T cell subset sorted from them (not recorded which). The clonotype was recovered from a man younger than 35 who had mild COVID-19 (a few samples of this study predate the infection). Cell type and time point are not known.

CDR3 bases: TGTGCCAGCAGCAGAATACCGGGGCTGAACACTGAAGCTTTCTTT. Its protein product is CASSRIPGLNTEAFF. The chain combines TRBV27 with TRBJ1-1; D is perhaps TRBD1 (5 bases). Trimming shortened V by 6 bases and J by 0 bases, and 14 bases separated the two germline ends. CDR1 and CDR2 from the germline V gene are MNHEY and SMNVEV (reference sequence). The length of the CDR3 is 15 residues.